Included here is one T cell receptor (beta chain) sequence, with context. Antigen unknown. The source of the sample is a study of cytomegalovirus exposure and HLA in healthy donors. Findings of the study overall: In vitro checks showed that a few CMV-associated chains really do target CMV antigens. It was shown in a later analysis that HLA-associated TCR beta chains were more clonally expanded than other, equally common chains. The number of N-insertions in an Asian-associated ancestry cluster was reportedly below the roughly 670-donor mean in a later analysis.

The PCR was carried out with 60 Vbeta primers and 13 Jbeta primers. The data were produced by immunoSEQ multiplex PCR, yet TCRdb's version contains in-frame clones alone and is incomplete. The sample consists of 150,000 to 200,000 clones, around 76% of them appearing once. Sample: PBMCs. The clonotype originates from a female donor in good health and CMV-seronegative.

In nucleotides, the CDR3 is TGTGCCAGCAGCGCCGACTTCGGTTTCCACGAGCAGTACTTC. Translated: CASSADFGFHEQYF. The chain combines TRBV11-3 with TRBJ2-7; no firm D call. The CDR3 is 14 amino acids. The germline V gene encodes CDR1 SGHNT and CDR2 YENEEA. V shed 5 bases and J shed 5 bases, with 16 bases lying between them.